This T cell receptor (beta chain) was recorded in a study of shared clonotypes between healthy human individuals. The CDR3 length is 13 residues. V was clipped by 2 bases and J by 5 bases, with 7 bases between them. Germline-derived CDR1 and CDR2 are LNHDA and SQIVND (reference sequence). Concerning this clone: The antigen is not known.

Recent acute infections and vaccinations were absent in the healthy HIV-negative adult donors. Study-wide points: Among donors, clonotype sharing was expected to be affected by sequencing depth. With few donors, the genetic and exposure-history diversity represented was limited.

Unsorted PBMC samples were amplified in replicate PCRs containing around 310 ng DNA, 30,000 or so T cell genomes. Profiled with immunoSEQ multiplex PCR; TCRdb holds only in-frame clones, not every one. Among fewer than 650,000 clones listed, around three quarters were seen once. This rearrangement joins TRBV19 to TRBJ1-5, with D unresolved. The clonotype originates from a woman aged 40 to 50 in good health. Some clones in this sample may be carry-over from other donors' samples. Sequenced input: PBMCs. Here the CDR3 reads CASSIRRDQPQHF. In DNA form, the CDR3 reads TGTGCCAGTAGTATACGGAGGGATCAGCCCCAGCATTTT.